The clone carrying this T cell receptor (beta chain) was seen many times. The antigen is undetermined. Construction of TCR beta libraries was performed using quantitative 5'-RACE with molecular barcodes. TCRdb ran MiXCR on the 5' RACE reads and lists one entry per CDR3 protein. The sample records 200,000 to 300,000 distinct CDR3 sequences, over 9.5% being singletons. The sample belongs to a study of CD8 T cells in ankylosing spondylitis. General study results and limits: Disease-linked clones reportedly concentrated significantly in matched ankylosing spondylitis synovial fluid.

The J segment lost 2 bases and the V segment lost 4 bases, leaving 10 bases of the junction unmatched. The CDR3 consists of 15 residues. The germline gives CDR1 DFQATT, CDR2 SNEGSKA (reference sequence). This clonotype was obtained from a male donor with ankylosing spondylitis or in good health (not recorded which). Sequenced material: blood, either unsorted or a sorted T cell fraction (not recorded which). The chain combines TRBV20-1 with TRBJ2-5; 7 bases map to TRBD2. CDR3 in amino acids: CSAISASGEQETQYF. CDR3 nucleotides: TGCAGTGCTATAAGTGCTAGCGGAGAACAAGAGACCCAGTACTTC.